Shown below are 24 T cell receptor beta chains from a single sample sequenced in a study of glioma-infiltrating T cells (dated by TCRdb to the mid-2010s). Instrument used: Illumina MiSeq. The iRepertoire nested amplicon-rescue multiplex PCR (arm-PCR) platform was used to amplify TCR alpha and beta CDR3 regions from RNA. Clones were called with MiXCR by TCRdb after fastp trimmed the public reads at Q25, and only in-frame beta chains were retained. Rows with a matching CDR3 protein are joined into one entry that keeps the most common DNA and genes. The sample has around 100,000 distinct CDR3 sequences on record, 25% to 35% of them singletons. The ten largest make up 40% to 55% of the sample. The sample consisted of glioma tissue, nonneoplastic brain tissue, or PBMCs (not recorded which). All receptors derive from a human donor with low-grade glioma or glioblastoma, undergoing nonglioma brain surgery, or in good health (not recorded which).

The sample holds many counts of this clonotype. This rearrangement joins TRBV7-9 to TRBJ2-5, with a tentative D call TRBD1 (5 bases). This CDR3 region has 15 residues. With 4 bases removed from V and 4 bases from J, the gap between germline ends came to 16 bases. The germline CDR1 and CDR2 sequences are SEHNR and FQNEAQ (reference sequence). The CDR3 DNA follows: TGTGCCAGCAGCTCGTTCGACAGTCTAGGAGAGACCCAGTACTTC. Translating gives CASSSFDSLGETQYF.

A word on this clonotype: This sequence may be a read error, since a much larger clone differs from it by one base. This chain uses TRBV6-2 or TRBV6-3 with TRBJ1-3; D ambiguous. CDR3 length: 16 amino acids. Germline loops: CDR1 MNHEY, CDR2 SVGEGT. The ends were cut back, 0 bases at V and 0 bases at J, with 9 bases in the middle. CDR3 sequence reads: CASSYSADYSGNTIYF. The CDR3 DNA is TGTGCCAGCAGTTACTCGGCAGACTACTCTGGAAACACCATATATTTT.

This clonotype appeared many times. V and J are TRBV7-2 and TRBJ1-3; no reliable D call. Trimming removed 2 bases from V and 0 bases from J, with 5 bases in between. The CDR3 is 14 amino acids. Germline assignment: CDR1 SGHTA and CDR2 FQGNSA. For the CDR3, the DNA is TGTGCCAGCAGCTTAACTTCCTCTGGAAACACCATATATTTT. Amino acids: CASSLTSSGNTIYF.

This clonotype showed up many times. This chain connects TRBV7-2 to TRBJ1-2, with D unclear. V was shortened by 2 bases and J by 3 bases, with 10 bases between the two germline ends. CDR1 and CDR2 (germline): SGHTA, FQGNSA. CDR3 length: 14 amino acids. The CDR3 loop is CASSLTGLHYGYTF. The CDR3 DNA follows: TGTGCCAGCAGCTTAACTGGTCTTCACTATGGCTACACCTTC.

This clonotype appeared many times. This chain connects TRBV20-1 to TRBJ2-1; TRBD2 matches 9 bases. Germline assignment: CDR1 DFQATT and CDR2 SNEGSKA (reference sequence). The junction had 10 bases not matched to a gene; V was cut back by 0 bases and J by 7 bases. This CDR3 comprises 16 residues. In DNA, the CDR3 is TGCAGTGCTAGAGACCCAGCGGGGGGCCCACGGAATGAGCAGTTCTTC. Its translation is CSARDPAGGPRNEQFF.

This clonotype is a singleton in its sample. Given a much more abundant clone one base away, this may be a read error. The rearrangement joins TRBV6-1 to TRBJ2-7; D is tentatively TRBD1 or TRBD2 (6 bases each). Germline V gene lookup returns CDR1 MNHNS and CDR2 SASEGT. The CDR3 loop spans 13 amino acids. This chain's CDR3 is CASRPGASYGQYF. In DNA form, the CDR3 reads TGTGCCAGCAGGCCGGGGGCCTCCTACGGGCAGTACTTC.

A remark on this clonotype: This clone may be a read error of a much larger clone one base away. The chain couples TRBV3-1 to TRBJ2-3; 8 nucleotides line up with TRBD2. The junction had 4 bases not matched to a gene; V was cut back by 6 bases and J by 5 bases. This CDR3 has 13 amino acids. Germline lookup yields CDR1 LGHDT and CDR2 YNNKEL (reference sequence). For the CDR3, the DNA is TGTGCCAGCAGGGGGAGCGGGGGAGATACGCAGTATTTT. Protein: CASRGSGGDTQYF.

The sample holds many counts of this clonotype. The chain is built from TRBV6-1 and TRBJ2-7; the match to TRBD1 covers 8 bases. V trimming: 4 bases; J trimming: 7 bases; junction bases outside the gene matches: 18. This CDR3 has 17 residues. Germline-derived CDR1 and CDR2 are MNHNS and SASEGT. The CDR3 DNA reads as TGTGCCAGCAGTGGACTGCGAAAGACAGGGGCCCCCAGGGAGCAGTACTTC. This gives the protein CASSGLRKTGAPREQYF.

This clonotype was observed at least ten times. This sequence joins TRBV7-3 and TRBJ2-3; maybe TRBD1 (5 bases). CDR3 length: 15 residues. Germline CDR1 SGHTA, CDR2 FQGTGA. V was cut by 0 bases and J by 0 bases, with 7 bases left in between. CDR3 in amino acids: CASSLTRASTDTQYF. In DNA, the CDR3 is TGTGCCAGCAGCTTAACCAGGGCTAGCACAGATACGCAGTATTTT.

In the case of this clonotype: A much larger clone lies a single base off, so this may be a read error. As the CDR3 is not closed by the conserved phenylalanine or tryptophan, this likely results from a read error. The chain combines TRBV3-1 with TRBJ1-1; the D is unclear. CDR1 and CDR2 from the germline V gene are LGHDT and YNNKEL (reference sequence). The CDR3 length is 13 residues. The V end lost 5 bases, the J end lost 11 bases, and 18 bases lay between the germline ends. The CDR3 DNA reads as TGTGCCAGCAGCTTTTCCCCTTTTACGGATGCTTTCCTT. It codes for CASSFSPFTDAFL.

CDR3 in DNA: TGCGCCAGCAGCGAGGGGGTAACCTACGAGCAGTACTTC. As protein: CASSEGVTYEQYF. The rearrangement uses TRBV4-1 and TRBJ2-7; D might be TRBD1 (6 bases). V dropped 5 bases and J dropped 2 bases, with 10 bases sitting between them. This CDR3 is built from 13 residues. The germline CDR1 and CDR2 sequences are MGHRA and YSYEKL.

This sequence joins TRBV9 and TRBJ1-2; possibly TRBD1 for D (6 bases). This CDR3 contains 13 residues. The germline CDR1 and CDR2 sequences are SGDLS and YYNGEE. The germline V and J ends were trimmed by 2 bases and 5 bases, with 10 bases remaining between them. Here the CDR3 DNA reads TGTGCCAGCAGCGTGAGTGGGACATATGGCTACACCTTC. Amino acids: CASSVSGTYGYTF. Variable domain in full (rest from reference TRBV9 and TRBJ1-2): DSGVTQTPKHLITATGQRVTLRCSPRSGDLSVYWYQQSLDQGLQFLIQYYNGEERAKGNILERFSAQQFPDLHSELNLSSLELGDSALYFCASSVSGTYGYTFGSGTRLTVV.

This clonotype occurred many times. The chain carries TRBV7-2 and TRBJ1-1; 9 nucleotides match TRBD1. J gave up 4 bases and V 4 bases, and 4 bases lay outside the gene matches. Germline V gives CDR1 SGHTA, CDR2 FQGNSA. The CDR3 has 14 amino acids. The CDR3 sequence is CASSSRQGVTEAFF. CDR3 coding DNA: TGTGCCAGCAGCTCGCGACAGGGGGTCACTGAAGCTTTCTTT.

On this clonotype: A junction end diverges from the germline sequence, so it may reflect a read error. The chain uses TRBV4-2 and TRBJ1-1, with 8 bases that match TRBD1. In germline, CDR1 is LGHNA, CDR2 YNFKEQ. There are 13 residues in the CDR3. CDR3 sequence (DNA): TGTGCCAGCAGCGGACAGGGAAACACTGAAGATTTCTTT. Translating it yields CASSGQGNTEDFF.

This clonotype was counted only a few times. V is TRBV29-1 and J is TRBJ1-2, with D uncertain. The germline V and J ends were trimmed by 4 bases and 3 bases, with 15 bases remaining between them. The CDR3 runs to 14 residues. Germline-derived CDR1 and CDR2 are SQVTM and ANQGSEA. CDR3 sequence: CSVARPEVDYGYTF. The CDR3 coding sequence is TGCAGCGTTGCACGTCCGGAGGTGGACTATGGCTACACCTTC.

Concerning this clonotype: A much larger clone is a single base away; this may be a read error. The V gene is TRBV6-2 or TRBV6-3, the J gene TRBJ1-6; no definite D call. Trimming removed 6 bases from V and 10 bases from J, with 13 bases in between. The germline V gene encodes CDR1 MNHEY and CDR2 SVGEGT. The CDR3 consists of 13 residues. The CDR3 spells CASSHPSPSPLHF. In nucleotides, the CDR3 is TGTGCCAGCAGCCACCCCTCCCCCTCACCCCTCCACTTT.

CDR3 protein: CASSLQVGGTEAFF. CDR3 nucleotide sequence: TGTGCCAGCAGCTTACAAGTGGGTGGGACTGAAGCTTTCTTT. J is TRBJ1-1 and V is TRBV7-2; no definite D call. The CDR3 has 14 amino acids. Germline CDR1 reads SGHTA; CDR2 reads FQGNSA. V shed 2 bases and J shed 5 bases, with 12 bases lying between them. Filled out from reference TRBV7-2 and TRBJ1-1, the complete variable domain reads GAGVSQSPSNKVTEKGKDVELRCDPISGHTALYWYRQSLGQGLEFLIYFQGNSAPDKSGLPSDRFSAERTGGSVSTLTIQRTQQEDSAVYLCASSLQVGGTEAFFGQGTRLTVV.

This clonotype was detected ten times or more. CDR3 sequence: CASSSGTSKSHEQFF. CDR3 nucleotide sequence: TGTGCCAGCAGTTCGGGGACTAGTAAGTCCCATGAGCAGTTCTTC. V usage is TRBV6-1 and J usage is TRBJ2-1; 8 bases match TRBD2. V lost 5 bases and J lost 8; bases outside the gene matches: 11. The CDR3 covers 15 residues. Germline CDR1 is MNHNS and CDR2 is SASEGT.

The rearrangement joins TRBV7-2 to TRBJ1-4; D is uncertain. CDR3 length equals 12 residues. V lost 2 bases and J 8 bases, leaving 6 bases between the germline ends. CDR1 is SGHTA, CDR2 FQGNSA, per germline. CDR3 protein: CASSLYKEKLFF. CDR3 nucleotide sequence: TGTGCCAGCAGCTTATATAAAGAAAAACTGTTTTTT.

This clonotype was seen many times. The V call is TRBV6-6, the J call TRBJ2-3; tentatively, D is TRBD1 or TRBD2 (5 bases each). V lost 1 base to trimming and J lost 4 bases, with 9 bases between them. This CDR3 is 14 amino acids long. Germline values: CDR1 MNHNY, CDR2 SVGAGI (reference sequence). Here the CDR3 DNA reads TGTGCCAGCAGTTACTACGGGACCTCAGATACGCAGTATTTT. Its translation: CASSYYGTSDTQYF.

This clonotype was counted at least ten times. The rearrangement links TRBV7-9 to TRBJ2-3; no clear D. The CDR3 covers 14 residues. V was clipped by 2 bases and J by 2 bases, with 8 bases between them. Germline V gene lookup returns CDR1 SEHNR and CDR2 FQNEAQ (reference sequence). CDR3 sequence reads: CASSLTGTTDTQYF. The DNA of the CDR3 is TGTGCCAGCAGCTTAACTGGCACCACAGATACGCAGTATTTT.

This clonotype was counted a few times. For the CDR3, the DNA is TGTGCCAGCAGCAGCGGGCTAGCGGGGGGGCAGAATGAGCAGTTCTTC. Translation: CASSSGLAGGQNEQFF. The rearrangement uses TRBV7-8 and TRBJ2-1; 12 bases are a match to TRBD2. Germline CDR1 SGHVS, CDR2 FQNEAQ. The trim removed 5 bases at V and 7 bases at J, leaving 9 bases unmatched. This CDR3 has 16 amino acids. The complete variable domain, with remaining parts taken from reference TRBV7-8 and TRBJ2-1, reads GAGVSQSPRYKVAKRGQDVALRCDPISGHVSLFWYQQALGQGPEFLTYFQNEAQLDKSGLPSDRFFAERPEGSVSTLKIQRTQQEDSAVYLCASSSGLAGGQNEQFFGPGTRLTVL.

There are a few counts of this clonotype. The chain joins TRBV20-1 to TRBJ2-7, with D perhaps TRBD2 (6 bases). Between the trimmed V and J ends, which lost 0 bases and 5 bases, there was a span of 20 bases. Germline CDR1 is DFQATT and CDR2 is SNEGSKA (reference sequence). The CDR3 runs 16 residues. CDR3 amino acids: CSAREPWRGPLDEQYF. In DNA form, the CDR3 reads TGCAGTGCTAGAGAACCCTGGAGGGGTCCACTGGACGAGCAGTACTTC.

A few counts support this clonotype. The CDR3 sequence: CASSLATGGDGYTF. DNA of the CDR3: TGCGCCAGCAGCTTGGCGACAGGGGGCGATGGCTACACCTTC. J is TRBJ1-2 and V is TRBV5-1; TRBD1 matches 10 bases. Germline V CDR1 and CDR2: SGHRS, YFSETQ. The CDR3 covers 14 residues. Trimming removed 0 bases from V and 6 bases from J; junction bases left unmatched: 2. The entire variable domain, with the rest obtained from reference TRBV5-1 and TRBJ1-2, is as follows: KAGVTQTPRYLIKTRGQQVTLSCSPISGHRSVSWYQQTPGQGLQFLFEYFSETQRNKGNFPGRFSGRQFSNSRSEMNVSTLELGDSALYLCASSLATGGDGYTFGSGTRLTVV.